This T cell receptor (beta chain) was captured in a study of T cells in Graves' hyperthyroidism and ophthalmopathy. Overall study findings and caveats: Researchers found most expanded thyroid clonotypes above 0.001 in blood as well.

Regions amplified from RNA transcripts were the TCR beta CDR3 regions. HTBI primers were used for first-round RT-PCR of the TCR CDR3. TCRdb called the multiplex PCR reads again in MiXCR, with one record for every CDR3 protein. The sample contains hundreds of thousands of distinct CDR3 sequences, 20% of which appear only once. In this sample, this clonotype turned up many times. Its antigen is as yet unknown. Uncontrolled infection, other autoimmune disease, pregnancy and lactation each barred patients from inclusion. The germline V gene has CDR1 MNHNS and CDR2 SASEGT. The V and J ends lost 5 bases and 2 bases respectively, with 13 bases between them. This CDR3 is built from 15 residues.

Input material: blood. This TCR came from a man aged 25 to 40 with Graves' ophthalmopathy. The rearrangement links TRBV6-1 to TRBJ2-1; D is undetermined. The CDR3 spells CASSFRHPTYNEQFF. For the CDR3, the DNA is TGTGCCAGCAGTTTTCGACACCCCACCTACAATGAGCAGTTCTTC.